The source of this T cell receptor (beta chain) is a study of cytomegalovirus exposure and HLA in healthy donors. This clone was observed a handful of times. The CDR3 has 13 amino acids. The ends lost 5 bases at V and 3 bases at J; junction bases unmatched: 6. Per germline, CDR1 GTSNPN and CDR2 SVGIG (reference sequence). The PCR was carried out with 60 Vbeta primers and 13 Jbeta primers. Clones were sequenced by immunoSEQ multiplex PCR, and TCRdb holds only the in-frame ones, with some missing. The data contain about 130,000 clones, approximately 8.7% of them seen just once; the ten biggest clones take up about 5.5%.

Sequenced material: PBMCs. This receptor was taken from a man aged 40-50 years in good health and CMV-seronegative. V is TRBV30 and J is TRBJ2-5, with 7 bases lining up with TRBD1. The CDR3 nucleotides are TGTGCCTGGTCCGGGACAGATAAAGAGACCCAGTACTTC. Amino acid sequence: CAWSGTDKETQYF.